The entry below describes one T cell receptor (beta chain). Time point defined: cycle 4 day 1 (C4D1), after less than 7 weeks of nivolumab. Exposure to brentuximab vedotin varied, and each patient had relapsed following autologous stem cell transplantation. Complete response, partial response or progressive disease constituted the best responses recorded. The method was immunoSEQ multiplex PCR; TCRdb's version includes in-frame clones alone and lacks a portion of them. The sample includes roughly 19,000 clones, more than 65% of them seen just once. These data come from a study of PD-1 blockade in classical Hodgkin lymphoma. Germline values: CDR1 MNHEY, CDR2 SVGAGI. Between the trimmed V and J ends, which lost 3 bases and 4 bases, there was a span of 9 bases. This CDR3 region has 13 residues.

Sequencing used peripheral blood mononuclear cells (PBMCs), obtained before the fourth cycle of nivolumab. J is TRBJ1-2 and V is TRBV6-5; D call uncertain. This clonotype originated in a human donor with classical Hodgkin lymphoma. The CDR3 DNA reads TGTGCCAGCAGTTATGACCTCCTCTATGGCTACACCTTC. Its translation is CASSYDLLYGYTF.